The rows below give T cell receptor beta chains drawn from one sample of a study of Ad26.COV2.S vaccination and SARS-CoV-2 variants. This table comes from immunoSEQ multiplex PCR, and its TCRdb copy is limited to in-frame clones, with some not included. Of about 390,000 clones listed, around 93% are singletons. This material consisted of peripheral blood, taken in a trial of Ad26.COV2.S vaccine versus placebo. The receptors were gathered from a person between 18 and 59 years old who received the Ad26.COV2.S COVID-19 vaccine or a placebo. The CDR3 runs from the conserved cysteine through the conserved F or W. Each record gives: V gene, D gene, J gene, clone size, CDR3 protein, CDR3 DNA. The D gene is left open where the match is weak. Clone size is stated in some rows and not others, as once, few, many or a class when expanded.

v_gene: TRBV7-9; d_gene: TRBD1; j_gene: TRBJ1-2; abundance: .; CDR3aa: CASSPDRDRYGYTF; CDR3nt: TGTGCCAGCAGCCCGGACAGGGATAGGTATGGCTACACCTTC
v_gene: TRBV28; d_gene: .; j_gene: TRBJ1-5; abundance: .; CDR3aa: CASSNRVQPQHF; CDR3nt: TGTGCCAGCAGCAACAGGGTTCAGCCCCAGCATTTT
v_gene: TRBV4-1; d_gene: .; j_gene: TRBJ2-6; abundance: .; CDR3aa: CASSQDTLSGANVLTF; CDR3nt: TGCGCCAGCAGCCAAGATACACTCTCTGGGGCCAACGTCCTGACTTTC
v_gene: TRBV7-2; d_gene: .; j_gene: TRBJ2-1; abundance: .; CDR3aa: CASSFTRNEQFF; CDR3nt: TGTGCCAGCAGCTTCACTCGAAATGAGCAGTTCTTC
v_gene: TRBV9; d_gene: .; j_gene: TRBJ1-6; abundance: .; CDR3aa: CASSRRQDNNSPLHF; CDR3nt: TGTGCCAGCAGCAGACGACAGGATAATAATTCACCCCTCCACTTT
v_gene: TRBV27; d_gene: .; j_gene: TRBJ2-7; abundance: .; CDR3aa: CASSLRGSYEQYF; CDR3nt: TGTGCCAGCAGTTTAAGGGGATCCTACGAGCAGTACTTC
v_gene: TRBV18; d_gene: .; j_gene: TRBJ1-5; abundance: once; CDR3aa: CASRNTLDQPQHF; CDR3nt: TGTGCCAGCCGAAATACCCTGGATCAGCCCCAGCATTTT
v_gene: TRBV4-3; d_gene: .; j_gene: TRBJ2-1; abundance: .; CDR3aa: CASSQDRNRYNEQFF; CDR3nt: TGCGCCAGCAGCCAAGATCGGAACAGATACAATGAGCAGTTCTTC
v_gene: TRBV15; d_gene: .; j_gene: TRBJ1-4; abundance: .; CDR3aa: CATSRDPGSTNEKLFF; CDR3nt: TGTGCCACCAGCAGAGATCCAGGGTCAACTAATGAAAAACTGTTTTTT
v_gene: TRBV5-6; d_gene: .; j_gene: TRBJ1-2; abundance: .; CDR3aa: CASSLQGRRNYGYTF; CDR3nt: TGTGCCAGCAGCCTACAAGGCCGCCGTAACTATGGCTACACCTTC
v_gene: TRBV28; d_gene: TRBD1; j_gene: TRBJ1-1; abundance: .; CDR3aa: CASSLHRGRNTEAFF; CDR3nt: TGTGCCAGCAGTCTACACAGGGGGCGGAACACTGAAGCTTTCTTT
v_gene: TRBV19; d_gene: .; j_gene: TRBJ2-3; abundance: .; CDR3aa: CASSMSRGTDTQYF; CDR3nt: TGTGCCAGTAGTATGTCCAGGGGCACAGATACGCAGTATTTT
v_gene: TRBV19; d_gene: TRBD1; j_gene: TRBJ2-3; abundance: .; CDR3aa: CASVAKPGQGYSIDTQYF; CDR3nt: TGTGCCAGCGTGGCCAAGCCGGGACAGGGGTACAGTATAGATACGCAGTATTTT
v_gene: TRBV28; d_gene: .; j_gene: TRBJ1-3; abundance: .; CDR3aa: CASSFRPGGRNTIYF; CDR3nt: TGTGCCAGCAGTTTCCGTCCCGGGGGGAGAAACACCATATATTTT
v_gene: TRBV18; d_gene: TRBD2; j_gene: TRBJ2-1; abundance: .; CDR3aa: CASSPRAGDLVNEQFF; CDR3nt: TGTGCCAGCTCACCTCGAGCGGGGGATCTGGTTAATGAGCAGTTCTTC
v_gene: TRBV5-1; d_gene: TRBD1; j_gene: TRBJ2-1; abundance: .; CDR3aa: CASSLAGGQGANNEQFF; CDR3nt: TGCGCCAGCAGCTTGGCGGGGGGACAGGGTGCCAACAATGAGCAGTTCTTC
v_gene: TRBV6-5; d_gene: TRBD1; j_gene: TRBJ2-5; abundance: .; CDR3aa: CASSYRYGQGRETQYF; CDR3nt: TGTGCCAGCAGTTACCGATACGGACAGGGCCGAGAGACCCAGTACTTC
v_gene: TRBV7-9; d_gene: .; j_gene: TRBJ2-7; abundance: .; CDR3aa: CASSQEATYEQYF; CDR3nt: TGTGCCAGCAGCCAAGAGGCAACCTACGAGCAGTACTTC
v_gene: TRBV4-1; d_gene: .; j_gene: TRBJ2-3; abundance: .; CDR3aa: CASSLVTDTQYF; CDR3nt: TGCGCCAGCAGCCTAGTTACAGATACGCAGTATTTT
v_gene: TRBV7-9; d_gene: .; j_gene: TRBJ1-1; abundance: .; CDR3aa: CASSFAPDSEAFF; CDR3nt: TGTGCCAGCAGCTTCGCGCCTGACAGTGAAGCTTTCTTT
v_gene: TRBV15; d_gene: .; j_gene: TRBJ2-6; abundance: once; CDR3aa: CATSRVPGIYGGANVLTF; CDR3nt: TGTGCCACCAGCAGAGTACCGGGGATCTATGGAGGGGCCAACGTCCTGACTTTC
v_gene: TRBV7-2; d_gene: TRBD1; j_gene: TRBJ2-3; abundance: .; CDR3aa: CASSPGQGSTDTQYF; CDR3nt: TGTGCCAGCAGCCCGGGACAGGGGAGCACAGATACGCAGTATTTT
v_gene: TRBV5-6; d_gene: .; j_gene: TRBJ1-5; abundance: .; CDR3aa: CASSLDDVSNQPQHF; CDR3nt: TGTGCCAGCAGCTTGGACGATGTTAGCAATCAGCCCCAGCATTTT
v_gene: TRBV27; d_gene: .; j_gene: TRBJ2-5; abundance: .; CDR3aa: CASSFTGRETQYF; CDR3nt: TGTGCCAGCAGTTTTACAGGGCGGGAGACCCAGTACTTC
v_gene: TRBV3-1/TRBV3-2; d_gene: .; j_gene: TRBJ2-1; abundance: .; CDR3aa: CASSQRTAVGGQFF; CDR3nt: TGTGCCAGCAGCCAAAGGACAGCGGTCGGCGGGCAGTTCTTC
v_gene: TRBV25-1; d_gene: .; j_gene: TRBJ1-1; abundance: .; CDR3aa: CASSEHRTSEAFF; CDR3nt: TGTGCCAGCAGTGAACACAGGACCTCTGAAGCTTTCTTT
v_gene: TRBV7-9; d_gene: TRBD1; j_gene: TRBJ1-2; abundance: .; CDR3aa: CASSPRQGLGYTF; CDR3nt: TGTGCCAGCAGCCCTCGACAGGGTCTAGGCTACACCTTC
v_gene: TRBV14; d_gene: .; j_gene: TRBJ2-7; abundance: .; CDR3aa: CASSEGRTYEQYF; CDR3nt: TGTGCCAGCAGTGAGGGGCGGACCTACGAGCAGTACTTC
v_gene: TRBV30; d_gene: TRBD1; j_gene: TRBJ1-1; abundance: .; CDR3aa: CAWSDLGQGRDTEAFF; CDR3nt: TGTGCCTGGAGTGATCTGGGACAGGGGCGAGACACTGAAGCTTTCTTT
v_gene: TRBV28; d_gene: .; j_gene: TRBJ2-7; abundance: .; CDR3aa: CASSRRGAGSSYEQYF; CDR3nt: TGTGCCAGCAGTCGGCGAGGGGCAGGGAGCTCCTACGAGCAGTACTTC
v_gene: TRBV5-1; d_gene: .; j_gene: TRBJ2-7; abundance: .; CDR3aa: CASSPDWNMRYF; CDR3nt: TGCGCCAGCAGCCCCGACTGGAACATGCGGTACTTC
v_gene: TRBV4-3; d_gene: .; j_gene: TRBJ2-3; abundance: once; CDR3aa: CASSQDGGRTDTQYF; CDR3nt: TGCGCCAGCAGCCAAGACGGGGGGCGCACAGATACGCAGTATTTT
v_gene: TRBV7-9; d_gene: .; j_gene: TRBJ2-6; abundance: .; CDR3aa: CAPVGTGANVLTF; CDR3nt: TGTGCCCCGGTAGGCACTGGGGCCAACGTCCTGACTTTC
v_gene: TRBV30; d_gene: .; j_gene: TRBJ1-5; abundance: .; CDR3aa: CAWSGVSQPQHF; CDR3nt: TGTGCCTGGAGTGGGGTGAGTCAGCCCCAGCATTTT
v_gene: TRBV6-1; d_gene: TRBD1; j_gene: TRBJ2-7; abundance: .; CDR3aa: CASSVHRDRSSYEQYF; CDR3nt: TGTGCCAGCAGTGTACACAGGGACAGGAGCTCCTACGAGCAGTACTTC
v_gene: TRBV5-1; d_gene: .; j_gene: TRBJ1-1; abundance: .; CDR3aa: CASSLVLGGTEAFF; CDR3nt: TGCGCCAGCAGCTTGGTGTTAGGGGGCACTGAAGCTTTCTTT
v_gene: TRBV7-9; d_gene: .; j_gene: TRBJ1-2; abundance: .; CDR3aa: CASSSPGNYGYTF; CDR3nt: TGTGCCAGCAGCTCCCCCGGAAACTATGGCTACACCTTC
v_gene: TRBV6-2/TRBV6-3; d_gene: TRBD1; j_gene: TRBJ2-7; abundance: .; CDR3aa: CASSNQGQGYEQYF; CDR3nt: TGTGCCAGCAGTAACCAGGGACAGGGCTACGAGCAGTACTTC
v_gene: TRBV3-1/TRBV3-2; d_gene: .; j_gene: TRBJ1-3; abundance: .; CDR3aa: CASSQLGGGGNTIYF; CDR3nt: TGTGCCAGCAGCCAGCTCGGGGGGGGAGGAAACACCATATATTTT
v_gene: TRBV5-1; d_gene: .; j_gene: TRBJ1-5; abundance: .; CDR3aa: CASSHRVLKHSNQPQHF; CDR3nt: TGCGCCAGCAGCCACCGGGTCTTAAAACATAGCAATCAGCCCCAGCATTTT
v_gene: TRBV7-2; d_gene: .; j_gene: TRBJ2-2; abundance: .; CDR3aa: CASSLSGRTGELFF; CDR3nt: TGTGCCAGCAGCTTGTCGGGGCGGACCGGGGAGCTGTTTTTT
v_gene: TRBV7-2; d_gene: TRBD1; j_gene: TRBJ1-2; abundance: .; CDR3aa: CASSSRGGDYGYTF; CDR3nt: TGTGCCAGCAGCTCAAGAGGGGGCGACTATGGCTACACCTTC
v_gene: TRBV27; d_gene: .; j_gene: TRBJ2-7; abundance: .; CDR3aa: CASPEGGGSGDEQYF; CDR3nt: TGTGCCAGCCCCGAGGGGGGAGGGAGTGGGGACGAGCAGTACTTC
v_gene: TRBV9; d_gene: TRBD2; j_gene: TRBJ2-5; abundance: .; CDR3aa: CASSADTGLAGETQYF; CDR3nt: TGTGCCAGCAGCGCGGACACGGGACTAGCGGGAGAGACCCAGTACTTC
v_gene: TRBV10-2; d_gene: TRBD1; j_gene: TRBJ2-5; abundance: .; CDR3aa: CASSGHRDRGPETQYF; CDR3nt: TGCGCCAGCAGTGGCCACCGGGACAGGGGGCCGGAGACCCAGTACTTC
v_gene: TRBV6-2/TRBV6-3; d_gene: .; j_gene: TRBJ2-5; abundance: .; CDR3aa: CASSFDRQAAMVETQYF; CDR3nt: TGTGCCAGCAGTTTCGACCGACAGGCCGCAATGGTAGAGACCCAGTACTTC
v_gene: TRBV28; d_gene: TRBD1; j_gene: TRBJ2-7; abundance: once; CDR3aa: CASSRTGLSYEQYF; CDR3nt: TGTGCCAGCAGTAGGACAGGACTGTCCTACGAGCAGTACTTC